There are many counts of the clone carrying this T cell receptor beta chain. This specimen comes from a study of T-cell memory formation after mild COVID-19. TCRdb called the 5' RACE reads again in MiXCR, with one record for every CDR3 protein. The table has hundreds of thousands of distinct CDR3 sequences, approximately 20% seen once; the top ten hold around 12%. The sequence came from an adult woman who had mild COVID-19 (a few samples of this study predate the infection). Cell type and time point are not known. Sequencing was carried out using PBMCs or a T cell subset sorted from them (not recorded which).

This CDR3 is CASTRAGGYNEQFF. CDR3 in DNA: TGTGCCAGCACCCGAGCGGGGGGATACAATGAGCAGTTCTTC. The rearrangement links TRBV27 to TRBJ2-1; 9 positions agree with TRBD2. This CDR3 region has 14 residues. Germline values: CDR1 MNHEY, CDR2 SMNVEV (reference sequence). Trimming cost V 7 bases and J 4 bases; bases outside gene matches: 5.